The clone carrying this T cell receptor (beta chain) was found once. The data are from a study of control samples from healthy donors and cancer patients. Using immunoSEQ multiplex PCR, the repertoire was profiled, and TCRdb retains in-frame clones only, with some absent. The data show around 80,000 clones, around nine tenths seen once. This CDR3 is 13 amino acids long. The germline V and J ends were trimmed by 5 bases and 5 bases, with 11 bases remaining between them. Germline CDR1 reads KGHSH; CDR2 reads LQKENI. The receptor was derived from a woman aged 45-60 years in good health. The chain couples TRBV18 to TRBJ2-3; D might be TRBD1 (6 bases). The material sequenced was blood. CDR3 nucleotides: TGTGCCAGCTCAAGGGACAAAAGAGATACGCAGTATTTT. This gives the protein CASSRDKRDTQYF.